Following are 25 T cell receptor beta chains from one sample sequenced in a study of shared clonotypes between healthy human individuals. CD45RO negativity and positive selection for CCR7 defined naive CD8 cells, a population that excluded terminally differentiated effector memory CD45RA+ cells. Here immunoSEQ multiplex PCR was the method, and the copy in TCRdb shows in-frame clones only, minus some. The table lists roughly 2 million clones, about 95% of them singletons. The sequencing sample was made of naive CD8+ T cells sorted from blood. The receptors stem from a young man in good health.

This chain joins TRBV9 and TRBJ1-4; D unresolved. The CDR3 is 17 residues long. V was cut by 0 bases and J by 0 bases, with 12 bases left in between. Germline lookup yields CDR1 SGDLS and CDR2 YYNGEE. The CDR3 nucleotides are TGTGCCAGCAGCGTAGATGGAGTCTTTGCAACTAATGAAAAACTGTTTTTT. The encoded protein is CASSVDGVFATNEKLFF.

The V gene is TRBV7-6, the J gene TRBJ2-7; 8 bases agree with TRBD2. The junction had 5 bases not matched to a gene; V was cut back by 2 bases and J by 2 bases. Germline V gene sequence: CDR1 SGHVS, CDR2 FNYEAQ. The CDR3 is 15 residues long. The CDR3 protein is CASSLSNGGAYEQYF. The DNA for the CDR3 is TGTGCCAGCAGCTTAAGTAACGGGGGGGCCTACGAGCAGTACTTC.

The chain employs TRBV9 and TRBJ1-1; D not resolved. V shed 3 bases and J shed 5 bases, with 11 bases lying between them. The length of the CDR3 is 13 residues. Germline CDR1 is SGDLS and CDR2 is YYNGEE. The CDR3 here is CASSGAEGTEAFF. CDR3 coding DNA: TGTGCCAGCAGCGGGGCCGAGGGAACTGAAGCTTTCTTT.

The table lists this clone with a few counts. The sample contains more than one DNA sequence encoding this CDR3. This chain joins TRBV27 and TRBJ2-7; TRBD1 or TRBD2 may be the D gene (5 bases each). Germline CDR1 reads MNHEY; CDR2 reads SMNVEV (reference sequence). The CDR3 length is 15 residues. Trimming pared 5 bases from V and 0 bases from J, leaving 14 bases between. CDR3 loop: CASSLRDPSSYEQYF. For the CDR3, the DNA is TGTGCCAGCAGTCTTCGGGACCCCAGCTCCTACGAGCAGTACTTC.

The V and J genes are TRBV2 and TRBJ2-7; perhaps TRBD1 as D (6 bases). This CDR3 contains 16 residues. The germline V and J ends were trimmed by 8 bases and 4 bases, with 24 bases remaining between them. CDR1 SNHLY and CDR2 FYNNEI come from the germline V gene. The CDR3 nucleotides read TGTGCCAGCGACGACAGGATTTTGACCGGAAGATACGAGCAGTACTTC. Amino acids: CASDDRILTGRYEQYF. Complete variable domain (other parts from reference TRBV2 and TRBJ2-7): EPEVTQTPSHQVTQMGQEVILRCVPISNHLYFYWYRQILGQKVEFLVSFYNNEISEKSEIFDDQFSVERPDGSNFTLKIRSTKLEDSAMYFCASDDRILTGRYEQYFGPGTRLTVT.

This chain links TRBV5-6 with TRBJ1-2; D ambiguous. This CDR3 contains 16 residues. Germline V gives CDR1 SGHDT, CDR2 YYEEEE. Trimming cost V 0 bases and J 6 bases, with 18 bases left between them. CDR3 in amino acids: CASSLAIAQASDGYTF. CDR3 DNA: TGTGCCAGCAGCTTGGCGATTGCGCAGGCGTCAGATGGCTACACCTTC.

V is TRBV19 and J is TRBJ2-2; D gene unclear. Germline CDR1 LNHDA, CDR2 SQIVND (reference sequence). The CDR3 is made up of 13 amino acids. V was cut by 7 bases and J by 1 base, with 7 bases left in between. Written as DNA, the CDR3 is TGTGCCAGTATGAGGCAGAACACCGGGGAGCTGTTTTTT. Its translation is CASMRQNTGELFF.

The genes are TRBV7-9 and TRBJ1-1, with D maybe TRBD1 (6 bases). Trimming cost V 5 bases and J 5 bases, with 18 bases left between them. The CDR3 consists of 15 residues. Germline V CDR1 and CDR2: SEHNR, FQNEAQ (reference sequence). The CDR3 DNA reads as TGTGCCAGCAGCCCACCGGGGGGGCTGGGAACTGAAGCTTTCTTT. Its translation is CASSPPGGLGTEAFF.

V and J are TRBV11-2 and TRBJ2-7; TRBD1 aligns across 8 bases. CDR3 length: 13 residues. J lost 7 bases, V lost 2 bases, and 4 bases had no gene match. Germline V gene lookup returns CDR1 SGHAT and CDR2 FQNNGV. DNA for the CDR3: TGTGCCAGCAGCTTAAACAGGGGGGAAGAGCAGTACTTC. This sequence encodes CASSLNRGEEQYF.

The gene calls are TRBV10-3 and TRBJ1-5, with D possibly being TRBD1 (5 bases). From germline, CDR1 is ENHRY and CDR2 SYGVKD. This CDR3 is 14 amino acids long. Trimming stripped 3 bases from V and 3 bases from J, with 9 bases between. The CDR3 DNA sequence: TGTGCCATCAGTGACCCGACAGCCAATCAGCCCCAGCATTTT. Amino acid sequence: CAISDPTANQPQHF.

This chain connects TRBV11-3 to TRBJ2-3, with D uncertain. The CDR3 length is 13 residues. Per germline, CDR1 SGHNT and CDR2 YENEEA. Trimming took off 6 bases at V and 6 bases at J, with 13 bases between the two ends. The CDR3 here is CASSMGLGDTQYF. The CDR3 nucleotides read TGTGCCAGCAGTATGGGCCTCGGGGATACGCAGTATTTT.

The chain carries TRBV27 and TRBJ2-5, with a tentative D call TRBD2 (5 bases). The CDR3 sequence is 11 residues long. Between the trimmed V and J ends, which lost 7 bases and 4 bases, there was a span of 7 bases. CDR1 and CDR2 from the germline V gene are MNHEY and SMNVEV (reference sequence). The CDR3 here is CASIRGETQYF. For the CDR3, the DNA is TGTGCCAGCATTCGGGGAGAGACCCAGTACTTC.

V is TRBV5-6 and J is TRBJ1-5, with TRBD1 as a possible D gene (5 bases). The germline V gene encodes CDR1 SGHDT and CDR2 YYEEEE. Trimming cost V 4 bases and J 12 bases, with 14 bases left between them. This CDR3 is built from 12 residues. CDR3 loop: CASSLGPDNQHF. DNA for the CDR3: TGTGCCAGCAGCCTAGGACCGGACAACCAGCATTTT.

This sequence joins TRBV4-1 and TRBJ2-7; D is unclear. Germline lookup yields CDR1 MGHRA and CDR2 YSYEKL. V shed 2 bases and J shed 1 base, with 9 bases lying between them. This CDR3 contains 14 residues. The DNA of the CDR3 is TGCGCCAGCAGCCAAAAAGACAATTCCTACGAGCAGTACTTC. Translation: CASSQKDNSYEQYF.

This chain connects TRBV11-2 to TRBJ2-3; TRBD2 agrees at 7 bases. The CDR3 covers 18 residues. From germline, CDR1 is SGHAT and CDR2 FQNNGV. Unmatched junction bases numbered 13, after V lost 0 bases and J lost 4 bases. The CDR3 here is CASSLDSLAGGRSDTQYF. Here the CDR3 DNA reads TGTGCCAGCAGCTTAGATAGTTTGGCCGGGGGGAGGTCAGATACGCAGTATTTT.

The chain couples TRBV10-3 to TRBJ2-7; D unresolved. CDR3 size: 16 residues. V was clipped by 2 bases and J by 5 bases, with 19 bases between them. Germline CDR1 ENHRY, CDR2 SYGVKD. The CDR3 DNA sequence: TGTGCCATCAGTGAGAGAAGGGATTCCTTATTGGACGAGCAGTACTTC. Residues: CAISERRDSLLDEQYF.

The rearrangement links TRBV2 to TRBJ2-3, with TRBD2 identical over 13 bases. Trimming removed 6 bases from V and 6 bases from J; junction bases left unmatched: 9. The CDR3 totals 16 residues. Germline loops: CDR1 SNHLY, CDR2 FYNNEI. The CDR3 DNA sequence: TGTGCCAGCAGGGTAGGCGGACTAGCGGGAGCCGATACGCAGTATTTT. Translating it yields CASRVGGLAGADTQYF.

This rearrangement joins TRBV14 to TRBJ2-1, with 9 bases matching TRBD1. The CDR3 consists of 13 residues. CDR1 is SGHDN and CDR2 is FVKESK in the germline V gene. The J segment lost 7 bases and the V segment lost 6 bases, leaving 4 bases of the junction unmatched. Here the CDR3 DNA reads TGTGCCAGCAGGGGGACAGGGAAGAATGAGCAGTTCTTC. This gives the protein CASRGTGKNEQFF.

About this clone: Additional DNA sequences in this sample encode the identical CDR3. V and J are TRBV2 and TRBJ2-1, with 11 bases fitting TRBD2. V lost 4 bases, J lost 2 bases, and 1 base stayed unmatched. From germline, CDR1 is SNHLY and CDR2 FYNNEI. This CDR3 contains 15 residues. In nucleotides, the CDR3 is TGTGCCAGCAGTGTGGGACTAGCGGCCTACAATGAGCAGTTCTTC. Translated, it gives CASSVGLAAYNEQFF.

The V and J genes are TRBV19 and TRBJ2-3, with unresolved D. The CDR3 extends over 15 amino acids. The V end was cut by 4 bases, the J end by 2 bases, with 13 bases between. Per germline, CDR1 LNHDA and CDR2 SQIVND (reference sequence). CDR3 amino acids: CASSSARSFTDTQYF. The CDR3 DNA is TGTGCCAGTAGTAGCGCTAGGTCTTTCACAGATACGCAGTATTTT.

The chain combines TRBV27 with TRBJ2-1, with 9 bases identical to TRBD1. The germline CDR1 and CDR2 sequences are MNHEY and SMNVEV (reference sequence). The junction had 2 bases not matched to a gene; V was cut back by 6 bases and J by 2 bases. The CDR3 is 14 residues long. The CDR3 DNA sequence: TGTGCCAGCAGAAGGGACAGGGCCTACAATGAGCAGTTCTTC. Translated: CASRRDRAYNEQFF.

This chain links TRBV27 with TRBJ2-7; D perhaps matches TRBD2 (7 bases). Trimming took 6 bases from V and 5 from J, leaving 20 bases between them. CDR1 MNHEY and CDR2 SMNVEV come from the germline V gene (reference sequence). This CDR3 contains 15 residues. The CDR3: CASRPGGGSRNEQYF. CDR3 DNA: TGTGCCAGCAGGCCGGGGGGCGGGAGTCGCAACGAGCAGTACTTC.

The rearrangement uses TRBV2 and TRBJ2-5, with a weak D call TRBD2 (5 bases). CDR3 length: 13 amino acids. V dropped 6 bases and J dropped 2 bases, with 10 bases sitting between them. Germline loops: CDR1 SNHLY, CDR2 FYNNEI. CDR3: CASRGREQETQYF. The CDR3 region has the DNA TGTGCCAGCAGAGGACGGGAACAAGAGACCCAGTACTTC.

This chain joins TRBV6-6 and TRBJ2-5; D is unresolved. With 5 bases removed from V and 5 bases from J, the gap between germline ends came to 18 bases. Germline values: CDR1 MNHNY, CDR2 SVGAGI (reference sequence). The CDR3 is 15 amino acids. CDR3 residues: CASSPPLAARETQYF. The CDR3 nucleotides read TGTGCCAGCAGTCCCCCCCTTGCGGCCCGGGAGACCCAGTACTTC.

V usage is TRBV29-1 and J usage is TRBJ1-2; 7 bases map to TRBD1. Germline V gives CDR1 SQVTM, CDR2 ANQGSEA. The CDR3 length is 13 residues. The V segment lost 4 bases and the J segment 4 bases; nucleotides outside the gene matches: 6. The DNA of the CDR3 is TGCAGCGTTGTGGGCAGGGGGGGCTATGGCTACACCTTC. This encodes CSVVGRGGYGYTF.